A single sample is the source of the 31 T cell receptor beta chains below, sequenced in a study of shared clonotypes between healthy human individuals. This table comes from immunoSEQ multiplex PCR, and its TCRdb copy is limited to in-frame clones, with some not included. The sample carries about 680,000 clones, around 73% recorded once. The specimen was memory CD4+ T cells sorted from blood. Described subset: CD45RA-negative fraction. All receptors derive from a woman in her 30s in good health.

This clone was found a few times. The gene calls are TRBV4-1 and TRBJ1-1; no firm D call. V lost 3 bases, J lost 0 bases, and 11 bases lay in between. This CDR3 contains 15 residues. Per germline, CDR1 MGHRA and CDR2 YSYEKL. The CDR3 reads CASSHVGSLNTEAFF. Here the CDR3 DNA reads TGCGCCAGCAGCCACGTCGGTAGCCTGAACACTGAAGCTTTCTTT.

This sequence joins TRBV28 and TRBJ2-1; 15 positions match TRBD2. Per germline, CDR1 MDHEN and CDR2 SYDVKM. V shed 5 bases, J shed 5 bases, and the junction held 13 bases outside the gene matches. The CDR3 loop spans 19 amino acids. In nucleotides, the CDR3 is TGTGCCAGCAGTCCCGGACTAGCGGGAGGGCTGGGGGCACACAATGAGCAGTTCTTC. It translates to CASSPGLAGGLGAHNEQFF. Full variable domain (rest looked up from reference TRBV28 and TRBJ2-1): DVKVTQSSRYLVKRTGEKVFLECVQDMDHENMFWYRQDPGLGLRLIYFSYDVKMKEKGDIPEGYSVSREKKERFSLILESASTNQTSMYLCASSPGLAGGLGAHNEQFFGPGTRLTVL.

The chain employs TRBV5-1 and TRBJ2-3; maybe TRBD2 (6 bases). Germline CDR1 is SGHRS and CDR2 is YFSETQ. This CDR3 is 15 amino acids long. The V gene lost 0 bases and the J gene lost 2 bases, with 10 bases spanning the gap. This CDR3 reads CASSLGSGDTDTQYF. The CDR3 DNA reads TGCGCCAGCAGCTTGGGGTCGGGGGACACAGATACGCAGTATTTT.

This clone was counted only a few times. Within the sample, other DNA sequences also encode this same CDR3. This chain connects TRBV19 to TRBJ1-5, with D possibly matching TRBD1 (6 bases). V lost 7 bases and J lost 4, with 14 bases in between. Per the germline V gene, CDR1 is LNHDA and CDR2 is SQIVND (reference sequence). The CDR3 has 14 amino acids. CDR3 in amino acids: CASKGGQGNQPQHF. CDR3 sequence (DNA): TGTGCCAGTAAGGGTGGGCAGGGGAATCAGCCCCAGCATTTT.

The rearrangement links TRBV7-6 to TRBJ2-1; perhaps TRBD1 as D (5 bases). The germline V gene encodes CDR1 SGHVS and CDR2 FNYEAQ. The V and J ends lost 5 bases and 6 bases respectively, with 17 bases between them. This CDR3 spans 15 amino acids. The CDR3 DNA is TGTGCCAGCAGCCCCCAATGGGGCTCTGTCAATGAGCAGTTCTTC. It is translated as CASSPQWGSVNEQFF. The whole variable domain, remainder taken from reference TRBV7-6 and TRBJ2-1, is GAGVSQSPRYKVTKRGQDVALRCDPISGHVSLYWYRQALGQGPEFLTYFNYEAQQDKSGLPNDRFSAERPEGSISTLTIQRTEQRDSAMYRCASSPQWGSVNEQFFGPGTRLTVL.

V usage is TRBV25-1 and J usage is TRBJ2-1; no clear D. The germline gives CDR1 MGHDK, CDR2 SYGVNS. The CDR3 has 13 amino acids. V dropped 6 bases and J dropped 9 bases, with 15 bases sitting between them. This CDR3 is CASRLDALSEQFF. The CDR3 DNA follows: TGTGCCAGCAGGCTAGACGCTTTGAGTGAGCAGTTCTTC.

This chain links TRBV1 with TRBJ2-7; the table's D call of TRBD2 was not tested on the DNA. TRBV1 is marked as a pseudogene. The CDR3 has 16 residues. The CDR3 protein is CTSSPGASGMDYEQYF. The CDR3 DNA reads TGCACCAGCAGCCCAGGGGCTAGCGGGATGGACTACGAGCAGTACTTC.

The rearrangement joins TRBV11-3 to TRBJ2-7; D is unclear. The V and J ends lost 2 bases and 4 bases respectively, with 6 bases between them. This CDR3 contains 12 residues. Germline CDR1 is SGHNT and CDR2 is YENEEA. The CDR3 DNA reads as TGTGCCAGCAGCTTATCCAGGTACGAGCAGTACTTC. It codes for CASSLSRYEQYF.

In this sample, this clone turned up a few times. CDR3 bases: TGTGCCAGCAGCTCACAACACGGACAGGGGTCTGAAGCTTTCTTT. Translated: CASSSQHGQGSEAFF. This sequence joins TRBV7-9 and TRBJ1-1, with 9 bases lining up with TRBD1. This CDR3 has 15 amino acids. J gave up 6 bases and V 4 bases, and 9 bases lay outside the gene matches. The germline V gene encodes CDR1 SEHNR and CDR2 FQNEAQ (reference sequence).

V and J are TRBV19 and TRBJ2-1, with 7 bases matching TRBD2. Per the germline V gene, CDR1 is LNHDA and CDR2 is SQIVND (reference sequence). This CDR3 is built from 15 residues. The V gene end was trimmed by 3 bases and the J gene end by 8 bases; junction bases not matched to a gene: 10. CDR3 nucleotide sequence: TGTGCCAGTAGTATGTATGCGGGAGAGGGCGATGAGCAGTTCTTC. Protein: CASSMYAGEGDEQFF.

This clone is a singleton in its sample. The V call is TRBV28, the J call TRBJ2-3; 7 nucleotides line up with TRBD2. The CDR3 covers 19 residues. The V gene's germline CDR1 is MDHEN and CDR2 SYDVKM. Trimming took 5 bases from V and 2 from J; bases not matched to a gene: 19. The CDR3 nucleotides are TGTGCCAGCAGTCACCGGGACTACCGTTTAAGGGGCTCCACAGATACGCAGTATTTT. It is translated as CASSHRDYRLRGSTDTQYF.

At least ten counts were recorded for this clone. V usage is TRBV5-6 and J usage is TRBJ2-5; D may be TRBD2 (5 bases). Germline V gene sequence: CDR1 SGHDT, CDR2 YYEEEE. V was trimmed by 0 bases and J by 2 bases, leaving 11 bases between them. The CDR3 is 15 residues long. The CDR3 spells CASSLGFGIQETQYF. In DNA form, the CDR3 reads TGTGCCAGCAGCTTGGGTTTCGGGATTCAAGAGACCCAGTACTTC.

V and J are TRBV4-2 and TRBJ1-5; maybe TRBD1 (5 bases). Germline-derived CDR1 and CDR2 are LGHNA and YNFKEQ. Trimming shortened V by 0 bases and J by 7 bases, and 16 bases separated the two germline ends. The CDR3 runs 16 residues. As DNA, the CDR3 is TGTGCCAGCAGCCAAGAAGCTCGGCAGGGTGGGCAGCCCCAGCATTTT. This codes for CASSQEARQGGQPQHF.

The rearrangement uses TRBV11-2 and TRBJ2-7; tentative D call: TRBD1 (6 bases). This CDR3 spans 12 amino acids. The V gene's germline CDR1 is SGHAT and CDR2 FQNNGV. The V gene lost 5 bases and the J gene lost 7 bases, with 12 bases spanning the gap. CDR3 in amino acids: CASSHREKEQYF. The CDR3 region has the DNA TGTGCCAGCAGCCACAGGGAGAAGGAGCAGTACTTC.

The chain uses TRBV28 and TRBJ1-5; D is uncertain. The CDR3 spans 17 residues. The germline CDR1 and CDR2 sequences are MDHEN and SYDVKM. Between the trimmed V and J ends, which lost 6 bases and 4 bases, there was a span of 22 bases. The CDR3 nucleotides are TGTGCCAGCAGACCCCTGGGTGAGCAGGCTCCGAATCAGCCCCAGCATTTT. Translated: CASRPLGEQAPNQPQHF.

The chain employs TRBV27 and TRBJ2-7, with D perhaps being TRBD1 or TRBD2 (5 bases each). V shed 4 bases and J shed 0 bases, with 10 bases lying between them. The CDR3 is 14 residues long. The germline V gene encodes CDR1 MNHEY and CDR2 SMNVEV (reference sequence). This CDR3 is CASSWGFSSYEQYF. In DNA, the CDR3 is TGTGCCAGCAGTTGGGGGTTTAGCTCCTACGAGCAGTACTTC.

The chain links TRBV6-1 to TRBJ2-7; a possible D gene is TRBD2 (7 bases). Per germline, CDR1 MNHNS and CDR2 SASEGT. The CDR3 length is 15 residues. V lost 1 base and J 3 bases, leaving 13 bases between the germline ends. The DNA for the CDR3 is TGTGCCAGCAGTGAAGATGGGGGGGCATACTACGAGCAGTACTTC. Translation gives CASSEDGGAYYEQYF.

The rearrangement uses TRBV19 and TRBJ2-2; tentatively, D is TRBD2 (5 bases). The germline V and J ends were trimmed by 3 bases and 1 base, with 9 bases remaining between them. The germline V gene has CDR1 LNHDA and CDR2 SQIVND (reference sequence). There are 15 residues in the CDR3. DNA for the CDR3: TGTGCCAGTAGTATCGAGCGGCTGAACACCGGGGAGCTGTTTTTT. It yields the protein CASSIERLNTGELFF.

V gene TRBV6-1 combines with J gene TRBJ2-7; no clear D. The germline V gene has CDR1 MNHNS and CDR2 SASEGT. Trimming took 8 bases from V and 0 from J, leaving 11 bases between them. The CDR3 extends over 13 amino acids. The CDR3 sequence: CASGKPSSYEQYF. The CDR3 DNA reads as TGTGCCAGCGGCAAACCGAGCTCCTACGAGCAGTACTTC.

CDR3 nucleotides: TGTGCCAGCAGTTTACCCACAGGGGCCTCCTACGAGCAGTACTTC. Its translation is CASSLPTGASYEQYF. The rearrangement uses TRBV28 and TRBJ2-7; TRBD1 matches at 7 bases. V lost 2 bases to trimming and J lost 0 bases; unmatched junction nucleotides: 4. The CDR3 loop spans 15 amino acids. In germline, CDR1 is MDHEN, CDR2 SYDVKM.

This clone showed up just once. The CDR3 is CASRPSGQGGEQYF. The DNA of the CDR3 is TGCGCCAGCAGGCCTAGCGGGCAAGGAGGCGAGCAGTACTTC. The chain couples TRBV10-1 to TRBJ2-7; TRBD2 matches 8 bases. The CDR3 contains 14 residues. V lost 6 bases and J lost 6; bases outside the gene matches: 10. Looked up from germline, CDR1 is WNHNN and CDR2 is SYGVQD (reference sequence).

V is TRBV6-4 and J is TRBJ2-1; D is ambiguous. V lost 8 bases, J lost 5 bases, and 7 bases lay in between. Per germline, CDR1 MRHNA and CDR2 SNTAGT. CDR3 length equals 11 residues. The CDR3 region has the DNA TGTGCCAGCGGCTCGGACAATGAGCAGTTCTTC. Its translation: CASGSDNEQFF.

The gene calls are TRBV28 and TRBJ2-3; 7 nucleotides match TRBD1. Germline V gives CDR1 MDHEN, CDR2 SYDVKM. The junction had 4 bases not matched to a gene; V was cut back by 5 bases and J by 8 bases. The CDR3 sequence is 12 residues long. CDR3 residues: CASSIQGRTQYF. CDR3 sequence (DNA): TGTGCCAGCAGTATACAGGGGCGTACGCAGTATTTT.

A few counts support this clone. This sample also contains other DNA sequences that code for the same CDR3. The chain is built from TRBV14 and TRBJ2-2; 8 nucleotides agree with TRBD2. J lost 1 base, V lost 1 base, and 2 bases had no gene match. Germline CDR1 and CDR2: SGHDN and FVKESK. The CDR3 has 16 amino acids. The CDR3 loop reads CASSQVAGGNTGELFF. DNA of the CDR3: TGTGCCAGCAGCCAAGTGGCGGGAGGGAACACCGGGGAGCTGTTTTTT.

The chain recombines TRBV19 with TRBJ1-2, with 8 bases lining up with TRBD1. J lost 4 bases, V lost 5 bases, and 9 bases had no gene match. The CDR3 totals 15 residues. Per the germline V gene, CDR1 is LNHDA and CDR2 is SQIVND (reference sequence). CDR3 DNA sequence: TGTGCCAGTAGTCTAAATACAGGGGGGATCTATGGCTACACCTTC. It translates to CASSLNTGGIYGYTF. The variable domain in full, completed from reference TRBV19 and TRBJ1-2, reads DGGITQSPKYLFRKEGQNVTLSCEQNLNHDAMYWYRQDPGQGLRLIYYSQIVNDFQKGDIAEGYSVSREKKESFPLTVTSAQKNPTAFYLCASSLNTGGIYGYTFGSGTRLTVV.

This chain joins TRBV28 and TRBJ1-1, with D perhaps TRBD1 (6 bases). CDR1 and CDR2 from the germline V gene are MDHEN and SYDVKM. This CDR3 comprises 12 residues. V lost 6 bases to trimming and J lost 13 bases, with 18 bases between them. The CDR3 here is CASSLRPGHDFF. The CDR3 DNA reads as TGTGCCAGCAGCCTTAGACCGGGACATGATTTCTTT.

The chain recombines TRBV7-9 with TRBJ2-5, with D tentatively TRBD2 (7 bases). Germline lookup yields CDR1 SEHNR and CDR2 FQNEAQ (reference sequence). V shed 6 bases and J shed 5 bases, with 22 bases lying between them. The CDR3 covers 16 residues. The CDR3 DNA reads TGTGCCAGCAGTACAGGGACTACTAGACCAGGGGAGACCCAGTACTTC. This sequence encodes CASSTGTTRPGETQYF.

This chain uses TRBV2 with TRBJ1-1; TRBD1 is a possible D gene (5 bases). Trimming took 5 bases from V and 8 from J, leaving 15 bases between them. From germline, CDR1 is SNHLY and CDR2 FYNNEI. The CDR3 runs 13 residues. The CDR3 is CASSPRPAGEAFF. In nucleotides, the CDR3 is TGTGCCAGCAGTCCCCGTCCGGCAGGGGAAGCTTTCTTT.

The rearrangement links TRBV5-1 to TRBJ1-2, with unresolved D. CDR1 and CDR2 from the germline V gene are SGHRS and YFSETQ. Trimming removed 2 bases at V and 6 bases at J, with 14 bases between. This CDR3 spans 14 amino acids. CDR3 amino acids: CASSFLDDTHGYTF. In nucleotides, the CDR3 is TGCGCCAGCAGCTTCCTTGATGACACCCATGGCTACACCTTC.

By share of the sample, this clone is medium-sized. The chain recombines TRBV11-3 with TRBJ2-2; D gene unclear. Between the trimmed V and J ends, which lost 2 bases and 1 base, there was a span of 5 bases. This CDR3 region has 14 residues. CDR1 SGHNT and CDR2 YENEEA come from the germline V gene. CDR3: CASSLKGNTGELFF. The CDR3 region has the DNA TGTGCCAGCAGCTTAAAGGGGAACACCGGGGAGCTGTTTTTT.

This clone was observed a few times. The gene calls are TRBV6-6 and TRBJ2-1; 9 nucleotides match TRBD2. Germline V lookup: CDR1 MNHNY, CDR2 SVGAGI (reference sequence). The CDR3 runs 15 residues. V gave up 5 bases and J gave up 5 bases; unmatched junction bases: 7. Here the CDR3 reads CASSLSGSGNNEQFF. The CDR3 bases are TGTGCCAGCAGTCTTAGCGGGAGTGGGAACAATGAGCAGTTCTTC.